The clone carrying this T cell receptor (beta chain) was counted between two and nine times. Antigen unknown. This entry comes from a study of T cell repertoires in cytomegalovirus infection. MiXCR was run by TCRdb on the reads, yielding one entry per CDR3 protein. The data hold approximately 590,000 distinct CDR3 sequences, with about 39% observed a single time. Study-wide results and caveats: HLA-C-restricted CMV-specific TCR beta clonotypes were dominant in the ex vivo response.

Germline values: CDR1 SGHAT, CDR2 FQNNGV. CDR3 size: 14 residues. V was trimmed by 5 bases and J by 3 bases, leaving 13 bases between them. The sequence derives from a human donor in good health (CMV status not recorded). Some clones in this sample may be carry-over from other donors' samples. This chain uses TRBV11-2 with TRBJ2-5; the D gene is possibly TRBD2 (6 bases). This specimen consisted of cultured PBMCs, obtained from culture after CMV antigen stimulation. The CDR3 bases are TGTGCCAGCAGCCCCCCTAAGCGGGAAGAGACCCAGTACTTC. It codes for CASSPPKREETQYF.